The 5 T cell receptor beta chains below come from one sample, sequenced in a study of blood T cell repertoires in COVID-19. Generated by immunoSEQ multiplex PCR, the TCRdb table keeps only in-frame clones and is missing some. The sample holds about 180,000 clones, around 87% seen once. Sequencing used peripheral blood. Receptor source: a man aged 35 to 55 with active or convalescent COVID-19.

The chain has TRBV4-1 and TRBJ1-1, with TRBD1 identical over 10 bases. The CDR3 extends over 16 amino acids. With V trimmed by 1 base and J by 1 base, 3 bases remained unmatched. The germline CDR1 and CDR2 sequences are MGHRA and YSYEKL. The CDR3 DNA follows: TGCGCCAGCAGCCAAGGGGACAGGGGTAGGAACACTGAAGCTTTCTTT. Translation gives CASSQGDRGRNTEAFF.

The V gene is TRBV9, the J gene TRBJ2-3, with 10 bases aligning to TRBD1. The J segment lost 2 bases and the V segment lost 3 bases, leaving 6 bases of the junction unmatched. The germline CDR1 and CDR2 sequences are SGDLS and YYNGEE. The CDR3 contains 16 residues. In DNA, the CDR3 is TGTGCCAGCAGCGCCTTGACAGGGGGCACCACAGATACGCAGTATTTT. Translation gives CASSALTGGTTDTQYF.

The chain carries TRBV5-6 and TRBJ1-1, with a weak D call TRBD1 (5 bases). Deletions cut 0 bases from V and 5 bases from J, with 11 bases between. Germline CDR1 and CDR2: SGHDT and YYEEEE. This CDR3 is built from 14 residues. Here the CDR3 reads CASSLGQSRTEAFF. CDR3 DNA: TGTGCCAGCAGCTTGGGACAGTCAAGAACTGAAGCTTTCTTT.

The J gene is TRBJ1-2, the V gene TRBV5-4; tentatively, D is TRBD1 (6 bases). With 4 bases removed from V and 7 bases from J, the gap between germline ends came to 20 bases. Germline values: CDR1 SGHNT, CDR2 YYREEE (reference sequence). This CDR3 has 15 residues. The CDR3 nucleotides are TGTGCCAGCAGCCTTAACAGGGAATTGTTCGGTGGCTACACCTTC. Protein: CASSLNRELFGGYTF.

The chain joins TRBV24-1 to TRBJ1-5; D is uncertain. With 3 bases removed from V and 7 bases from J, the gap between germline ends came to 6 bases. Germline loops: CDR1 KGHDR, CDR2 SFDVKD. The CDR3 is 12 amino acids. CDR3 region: CATSDPGQPQHF. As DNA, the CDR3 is TGTGCCACCAGTGATCCTGGCCAGCCCCAGCATTTT.